The 12 T cell receptor beta chains below come from one sample, sequenced in a study of T-cell reconstitution after alpha-beta-depleted transplantation in children. The TCRbeta library incorporated unique molecular identifiers. TCRdb re-called the PCR reads through MiXCR, storing one row per CDR3 protein. The data contain about 210,000 distinct CDR3 sequences, approximately 17% of them singletons. Sample: PBMCs, mostly from graft donor cells, taken 360 days after TCRalphabeta/CD19-depleted stem cell transplant. The receptors were sampled from a male patient aged 2-9 years who had a stem cell transplant for acute lymphoblastic leukemia, so the T cells may come from the graft donor.

This clonotype appeared a few times. For the CDR3, the DNA is TGTGCCAGCAGCCCATACGCTACAGGGCCGGGAGCTTTCTTT. As protein: CASSPYATGPGAFF. The rearrangement uses TRBV5-6 and TRBJ1-1, with D maybe TRBD1 (6 bases). V lost 4 bases and J lost 10, with 20 bases in between. The V gene's germline CDR1 is SGHDT and CDR2 YYEEEE. The CDR3 runs to 14 residues.

This clonotype was detected many times. This rearrangement joins TRBV4-1 to TRBJ2-7, with 7 nucleotides matching TRBD1. Germline assignment: CDR1 MGHRA and CDR2 YSYEKL. This CDR3 contains 14 residues. The V gene end was trimmed by 0 bases and the J gene end by 2 bases; junction bases not matched to a gene: 1. The chain's CDR3 is CASSQEDRTYEQYF. CDR3 DNA sequence: TGCGCCAGCAGCCAAGAGGACAGGACCTACGAGCAGTACTTC.

In this sample, this clonotype turned up a few times. The chain links TRBV10-1 to TRBJ2-3; TRBD2 aligns across 11 bases. V trimming: 6 bases; J trimming: 0 bases; junction bases outside the gene matches: 5. In germline, CDR1 is WNHNN, CDR2 SYGVQD (reference sequence). This CDR3 has 16 amino acids. CDR3 region: CASSGTSGGSTDTQYF. The CDR3 DNA is TGCGCCAGCAGCGGTACTAGCGGGGGCAGCACAGATACGCAGTATTTT.

In this sample, this clonotype turned up a few times. The chain couples TRBV7-2 to TRBJ1-5; 12 bases align to TRBD1. Trimming cost V 5 bases and J 5 bases; bases outside gene matches: 10. This CDR3 contains 17 residues. Germline CDR1 SGHTA, CDR2 FQGNSA. The CDR3 DNA is TGTGCCAGCAGCGTATGGGCCGGGACAGGGGGCGATCAGCCCCAGCATTTT. Its protein is CASSVWAGTGGDQPQHF.

This clonotype has only a few counts. This chain links TRBV2 with TRBJ1-2; D may be TRBD1 (5 bases). Trimming removed 6 bases at V and 4 bases at J, with 15 bases between. Germline assignment: CDR1 SNHLY and CDR2 FYNNEI. This CDR3 has 14 amino acids. The CDR3 region is CASRALGEPYGYTF. DNA of the CDR3: TGTGCCAGCAGGGCCCTAGGGGAGCCCTATGGCTACACCTTC. Full variable domain (missing parts from reference TRBV2 and TRBJ1-2): EPEVTQTPSHQVTQMGQEVILRCVPISNHLYFYWYRQILGQKVEFLVSFYNNEISEKSEIFDDQFSVERPDGSNFTLKIRSTKLEDSAMYFCASRALGEPYGYTFGSGTRLTVV.

The chain couples TRBV4-3 to TRBJ2-1, with D hard to call. The V end was cut by 3 bases, the J end by 8 bases, with 11 bases between. Germline CDR1 and CDR2: LGHNA and YSLEER. The CDR3 extends over 13 amino acids. The CDR3 protein is CASSQQLTYEQFF. The CDR3 DNA is TGCGCCAGCAGCCAGCAACTCACGTATGAGCAGTTCTTC.

This clonotype was seen a few times. CDR3 nucleotide sequence: TGTGCCAGCAGTTTGAGGGGGCAGCCCCAGCATTTT. Residues: CASSLRGQPQHF. V is TRBV12-3 or TRBV12-4 and J is TRBJ1-5, with a tentative D call TRBD1 (6 bases). Trimming took off 3 bases at V and 7 bases at J, with 7 bases between the two ends. The CDR3 covers 12 residues.

This clonotype was seen more than once but under ten times. The chain's CDR3 is CSAEKTGDSGELFF. The DNA for the CDR3 is TGCAGCGCCGAAAAGACAGGGGATAGCGGGGAGCTGTTTTTT. The chain joins TRBV29-1 to TRBJ2-2; 8 nucleotides align to TRBD1. Per germline, CDR1 SQVTM and CDR2 ANQGSEA. The junction had 11 bases not matched to a gene; V was cut back by 7 bases and J by 7 bases. This CDR3 has 14 amino acids.

The chain is built from TRBV11-2 and TRBJ2-3; TRBD2 matches 9 bases. Per the germline V gene, CDR1 is SGHAT and CDR2 is FQNNGV. This CDR3 contains 18 residues. V gave up 2 bases and J gave up 4 bases; unmatched junction bases: 13. The CDR3: CASSLFPGRGGGADTQYF. For the CDR3, the DNA is TGTGCCAGCAGCTTATTCCCCGGACGGGGCGGGGGGGCAGATACGCAGTATTTT.

The chain uses TRBV6-2 or TRBV6-3 and TRBJ1-5; the D gene is possibly TRBD1 (6 bases). The CDR3 is 16 amino acids. CDR1 and CDR2 from the germline V gene are MNHEY and SVGEGT. V was trimmed by 4 bases and J by 2 bases, leaving 15 bases between them. As DNA, the CDR3 is TGTGCCAGCAGTTTTTACAGGGCTTCTTGCAATCAGCCCCAGCATTTT. It is translated as CASSFYRASCNQPQHF.

The chain is built from TRBV6-1 and TRBJ2-6; possible D gene TRBD2, 5 bases. The CDR3 has 19 amino acids. The V gene's germline CDR1 is MNHNS and CDR2 SASEGT. The germline V and J ends were trimmed by 5 bases and 0 bases, with 20 bases remaining between them. The CDR3 DNA reads TGTGCCAGCAGTCTCTTCGGGATGTCATTCCGCTCTGGGGCCAACGTCCTGACTTTC. This sequence encodes CASSLFGMSFRSGANVLTF.

In DNA, the CDR3 is TGTGCCAGCAAAGTTCAGCGGGACAAGTGCTTAGGCTACACCTTC. It specifies CASKVQRDKCLGYTF. The chain links TRBV27 to TRBJ1-2, with D tentatively TRBD1 (6 bases). Germline lookup yields CDR1 MNHEY and CDR2 SMNVEV (reference sequence). The V and J ends lost 7 bases and 8 bases respectively, with 23 bases between them. This CDR3 contains 15 residues.